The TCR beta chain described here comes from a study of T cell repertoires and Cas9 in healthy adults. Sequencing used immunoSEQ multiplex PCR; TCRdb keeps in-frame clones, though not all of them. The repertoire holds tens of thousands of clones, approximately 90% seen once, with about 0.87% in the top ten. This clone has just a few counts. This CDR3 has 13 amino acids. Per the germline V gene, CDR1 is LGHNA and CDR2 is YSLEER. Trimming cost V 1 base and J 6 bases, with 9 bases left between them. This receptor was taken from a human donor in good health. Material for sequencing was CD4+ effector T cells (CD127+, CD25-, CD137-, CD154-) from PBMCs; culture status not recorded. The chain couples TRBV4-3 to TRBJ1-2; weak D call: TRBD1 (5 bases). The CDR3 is CASSQASGHGYTF. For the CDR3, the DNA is TGCGCCAGCAGCCAAGCTTCGGGACATGGCTACACCTTC.